A single sample is the source of the 32 T cell receptor beta chains below, sequenced in a study of radiotherapy plus CTLA-4 blockade in lung cancer. Method: immunoSEQ multiplex PCR; TCRdb's copy keeps in-frame clones and lacks some. Of 120,000 or so clones detected, about four fifths appear once; the ten largest clones hold 5% to 5.5%. This specimen consisted of peripheral blood, obtained from a patient treated with radiotherapy plus ipilimumab. The origin of the receptors is a human donor with non-small cell lung cancer who had a partial response to radiotherapy plus ipilimumab.

This chain connects TRBV7-7 to TRBJ2-3; 8 positions match TRBD1. The length of the CDR3 is 15 residues. Germline V gene data show CDR1 as SSHAT and CDR2 as FNYEAQ (reference sequence). The CDR3 DNA sequence: TGTGCTATAACCCAAGGACAGGGACACACAGATACGCAGTATTTT. Residues: CAITQGQGHTDTQYF.

The chain combines TRBV29-1 with TRBJ2-3; perhaps TRBD1 as D (7 bases). The V and J ends lost 3 bases and 2 bases respectively, with 15 bases between them. Germline V gene data show CDR1 as SQVTM and CDR2 as ANQGSEA. The CDR3 is made up of 15 amino acids. This CDR3 reads CSVDIPGGSTDTQYF. The DNA of the CDR3 is TGCAGCGTTGATATCCCAGGGGGGTCCACAGATACGCAGTATTTT.

This chain joins TRBV7-9 and TRBJ1-1, with D tentatively TRBD1 (5 bases). V was shortened by 8 bases and J by 1 base, with 14 bases between the two germline ends. The CDR3 spans 14 residues. Per the germline V gene, CDR1 is SEHNR and CDR2 is FQNEAQ (reference sequence). The CDR3 region has the DNA TGTGCCAGCGGGGTCAGGACACCGAACACTGAAGCTTTCTTT. This translates into CASGVRTPNTEAFF.

The gene calls are TRBV28 and TRBJ1-5; D may be TRBD1 (5 bases). Per germline, CDR1 MDHEN and CDR2 SYDVKM. The CDR3 has 15 residues. Trimming cost V 6 bases and J 4 bases, with 16 bases left between them. The CDR3 DNA sequence: TGTGCCAGCAGCCCATCCAGGGTAGGGAATCAGCCCCAGCATTTT. Protein product: CASSPSRVGNQPQHF.

CDR3: CASRTSGTDTQYF. The DNA of the CDR3 is TGTGCCAGCAGGACTAGCGGAACAGATACGCAGTATTTT. V and J are TRBV6-5 and TRBJ2-3; 9 nucleotides line up with TRBD2. Germline V CDR1 and CDR2: MNHEY, SVGAGI. The trim removed 6 bases at V and 3 bases at J, leaving 1 base unmatched. This CDR3 comprises 13 residues.

The chain joins TRBV4-1 to TRBJ1-5; TRBD1 is a possible D gene (5 bases). The CDR3 extends over 16 amino acids. V was clipped by 1 base and J by 1 base, with 11 bases between them. Germline lookup yields CDR1 MGHRA and CDR2 YSYEKL. The CDR3 spells CASSQGEDRSNQPQHF. CDR3 nucleotide sequence: TGCGCCAGCAGCCAAGGGGAAGACAGAAGCAATCAGCCCCAGCATTTT.

The chain combines TRBV28 with TRBJ2-5, with 12 bases fitting TRBD2. Trimming at V came to 8 bases and at J to 0 bases, leaving 10 bases not matched to a gene. This CDR3 contains 17 residues. CDR1 is MDHEN and CDR2 is SYDVKM in the germline V gene. CDR3 nucleotide sequence: TGTGCCAGCTCACCGGGCCTAGCGGGAGGGTACCAAGAGACCCAGTACTTC. It encodes CASSPGLAGGYQETQYF.

This clone was seen once. The chain employs TRBV10-2 and TRBJ2-3; 10 nucleotides match TRBD2. The V segment lost 3 bases and the J segment 8 bases; nucleotides outside the gene matches: 8. Germline V gives CDR1 WSHSY, CDR2 SAAADI. This CDR3 contains 15 residues. The CDR3: CASSDAGLAWGTQYF. The CDR3, as DNA: TGCGCCAGCAGTGATGCGGGACTAGCGTGGGGTACGCAGTATTTT.

V gene TRBV6-1 combines with J gene TRBJ1-5; TRBD1 is a possible D gene (6 bases). V dropped 4 bases and J dropped 6 bases, with 13 bases sitting between them. Germline lookup yields CDR1 MNHNS and CDR2 SASEGT. The CDR3 consists of 14 residues. CDR3: CASSVGQGSQPQHF. DNA for the CDR3: TGTGCCAGCAGTGTTGGGCAGGGGAGTCAGCCCCAGCATTTT.

The chain recombines TRBV15 with TRBJ1-3, with 8 bases aligning to TRBD1. Unmatched junction bases numbered 13, after V lost 4 bases and J lost 2 bases. The germline CDR1 and CDR2 sequences are LNHNV and YYDKDF (reference sequence). This CDR3 comprises 18 residues. The CDR3 here is CATSTGTGLTRAGNTIYF. DNA for the CDR3: TGTGCCACCAGCACCGGGACAGGATTAACAAGGGCTGGAAACACCATATATTTT.

The rearrangement uses TRBV29-1 and TRBJ1-4; TRBD1 aligns across 8 bases. Germline V gene sequence: CDR1 SQVTM, CDR2 ANQGSEA. Trimming cost V 4 bases and J 8 bases; bases outside gene matches: 6. This CDR3 has 13 residues. This CDR3 is CSVGDRLGEKLFF. The CDR3 DNA sequence: TGCAGCGTTGGGGACAGGCTGGGAGAAAAACTGTTTTTT.

This clone has just a few counts. This chain links TRBV19 with TRBJ1-5, with 7 bases fitting TRBD1. The V gene end was trimmed by 5 bases and the J gene end by 7 bases; junction bases not matched to a gene: 11. CDR3 size: 15 residues. Germline loops: CDR1 LNHDA, CDR2 SQIVND (reference sequence). This chain's CDR3 is CASSGHRGHGQPQHF. The CDR3 DNA is TGTGCCAGTAGTGGTCACAGGGGTCATGGGCAGCCCCAGCATTTT.

This chain connects TRBV6-6 to TRBJ1-1; D remains unclear. Germline V gene lookup returns CDR1 MNHNY and CDR2 SVGAGI (reference sequence). V lost 6 bases, J lost 3 bases, and 8 bases lay in between. CDR3 length equals 12 residues. The CDR3 loop is CASSLGHTEAFF. CDR3 nucleotide sequence: TGTGCCAGCAGCCTCGGTCACACTGAAGCTTTCTTT.

In this sample, this clone turned up once. The rearrangement uses TRBV5-6 and TRBJ2-1; 8 nucleotides match TRBD1. V gave up 5 bases and J gave up 9 bases; unmatched junction bases: 7. This CDR3 comprises 13 residues. Germline CDR1 is SGHDT and CDR2 is YYEEEE. For the CDR3, the DNA is TGTGCCAGCAGAATTCAGGGGGCGGTTGAGCAGTTCTTC. Amino acids: CASRIQGAVEQFF.

This chain joins TRBV6-5 and TRBJ1-4, with D perhaps matching TRBD1 (6 bases). V was shortened by 2 bases and J by 13 bases, with 17 bases between the two germline ends. Germline-derived CDR1 and CDR2 are MNHEY and SVGAGI. This CDR3 region has 14 residues. The CDR3: CASSYAPWTVRLFF. CDR3 sequence (DNA): TGTGCCAGCAGTTACGCACCCTGGACAGTAAGACTGTTTTTT.

The sample holds one count of this clone. The chain couples TRBV11-2 to TRBJ1-2; D perhaps matches TRBD1 (6 bases). Trimming shortened V by 5 bases and J by 3 bases, and 10 bases separated the two germline ends. The V gene's germline CDR1 is SGHAT and CDR2 FQNNGV. This CDR3 is 13 amino acids long. CDR3 residues: CASSPKGDYGYTF. The CDR3 DNA is TGTGCCAGCAGCCCCAAGGGGGACTATGGCTACACCTTC.

V usage is TRBV7-2 and J usage is TRBJ2-1; 9 bases line up with TRBD1. The V and J ends lost 5 bases and 8 bases, in that order; junction bases with no gene match: 10. The germline gives CDR1 SGHTA, CDR2 FQGNSA. This CDR3 is 15 amino acids long. The CDR3 DNA is TGTGCCAGCAGCCTTGCACCGGGACAGGGCCATGAGCAGTTCTTC. Protein product: CASSLAPGQGHEQFF.

The chain combines TRBV5-4 with TRBJ2-5, with TRBD2 identical over 8 bases. The CDR3 extends over 16 amino acids. V shed 0 bases and J 2 bases; nucleotides not matched to a gene: 6. CDR1 is SGHNT and CDR2 is YYREEE in the germline V gene (reference sequence). The CDR3 DNA reads TGTGCCAGCAGCTTGGATTTAGCGGGGAGACAAGAGACCCAGTACTTC. It codes for CASSLDLAGRQETQYF.

This clone was observed a few times. The chain links TRBV6-5 to TRBJ2-5, with 9 bases that match TRBD1. Germline V lookup: CDR1 MNHEY, CDR2 SVGAGI. The V gene end was trimmed by 6 bases and the J gene end by 4 bases; junction bases not matched to a gene: 3. CDR3 length equals 13 residues. The CDR3 DNA is TGTGCCAGCAGAGCGGACAGGGGAGAGACCCAGTACTTC. This encodes CASRADRGETQYF.

This clone was counted many times. V gene TRBV28 combines with J gene TRBJ2-1; D is undetermined. Germline V gene data show CDR1 as MDHEN and CDR2 as SYDVKM. The ends were cut back, 4 bases at V and 1 base at J, with 23 bases in the middle. The CDR3 contains 19 residues. The CDR3 loop reads CASSSLLVLRFDSYNEQFF. CDR3 nucleotides: TGTGCCAGCAGTTCCCTTTTGGTCTTGCGGTTCGATTCCTACAATGAGCAGTTCTTC.

Worth noting for this clone: Other DNA sequences of this sample code for an identical CDR3. The chain couples TRBV2 to TRBJ2-7; D perhaps matches TRBD1 (6 bases). Per the germline V gene, CDR1 is SNHLY and CDR2 is FYNNEI. Trimming stripped 5 bases from V and 3 bases from J, with 8 bases between. The CDR3 spans 12 residues. CDR3 coding DNA: TGTGCCAGCAGTTTACAGGGCTACGAGCAGTACTTC. Translating it yields CASSLQGYEQYF.

The chain has TRBV10-2 and TRBJ1-5; 12 bases line up with TRBD1. Trimming removed 7 bases from V and 7 bases from J; junction bases left unmatched: 5. Germline-derived CDR1 and CDR2 are WSHSY and SAAADI. The CDR3 contains 14 residues. CDR3: CASTIGTGGQPQHF. As DNA, the CDR3 is TGCGCCAGCACGATCGGGACAGGGGGCCAGCCCCAGCATTTT.

The DNA of the CDR3 is TGCGCCAGCAGCTTGTCCGGACAGAGCTCCTACGAGCAGTACTTC. It encodes CASSLSGQSSYEQYF. The rearrangement uses TRBV5-1 and TRBJ2-5; D is perhaps TRBD1 (6 bases). The DNA end favors TRBJ2-7, so the J call may be wrong. Germline V lookup: CDR1 SGHRS, CDR2 YFSETQ. The CDR3 runs 15 residues.

The CDR3 DNA follows: TGTGCCTGGAGTGTCGGAGCGGGAGTAGGTAATGAGCAGTTCTTC. Translating it yields CAWSVGAGVGNEQFF. This chain connects TRBV30 to TRBJ2-1; 8 bases are shared with TRBD2. V shed 0 bases, J shed 7 bases, and the junction held 8 bases outside the gene matches. CDR1 is GTSNPN and CDR2 is SVGIG in the germline V gene (reference sequence). The CDR3 covers 15 residues.

The chain employs TRBV18 and TRBJ1-1; TRBD1 matches at 7 bases. From germline, CDR1 is KGHSH and CDR2 LQKENI. CDR3 length: 15 amino acids. The junction had 4 bases not matched to a gene; V was cut back by 3 bases and J by 0 bases. The CDR3 is CASSPGQALNTEAFF. CDR3 DNA: TGTGCCAGCTCACCTGGACAGGCCCTGAACACTGAAGCTTTCTTT.

J is TRBJ2-2 and V is TRBV30, with a tentative D call TRBD1 (6 bases). CDR1 is GTSNPN, CDR2 SVGIG, per germline (reference sequence). CDR3 length equals 13 residues. The V gene lost 2 bases and the J gene lost 6 bases, with 10 bases spanning the gap. CDR3: CAWSQQGPGELFF. The CDR3 DNA is TGTGCCTGGAGTCAACAGGGACCCGGGGAGCTGTTTTTT.

This clone has more than one count but fewer than ten. The rearrangement links TRBV6-5 to TRBJ2-1, with TRBD2 matching over 12 bases. There are 15 residues in the CDR3. Losses at the gene ends were 6 bases for V and 10 bases for J; bases not matched to a gene: 10. Per the germline V gene, CDR1 is MNHEY and CDR2 is SVGAGI. In nucleotides, the CDR3 is TGTGCCAGCAGATCTAGCGGGGGGGGTTTATCGGAGCAGTTCTTC. Translating gives CASRSSGGGLSEQFF.

This chain connects TRBV6-6 to TRBJ2-7; D is ambiguous. The CDR3 spans 14 residues. CDR1 and CDR2 from the germline V gene are MNHNY and SVGAGI (reference sequence). Trimming stripped 0 bases from V and 2 bases from J, with 8 bases between. CDR3 in DNA: TGTGCCAGCAGTTACTCTCCAGAAACCTACGAGCAGTACTTC. It yields the protein CASSYSPETYEQYF.

This clone was observed a single time. The rearrangement joins TRBV30 to TRBJ1-5, with TRBD1 matching 9 bases. The ends lost 4 bases at V and 4 bases at J; junction bases unmatched: 5. The CDR3 covers 14 residues. From germline, CDR1 is GTSNPN and CDR2 SVGIG (reference sequence). CDR3 residues: CAWTRGTGNQPQHF. The CDR3 DNA follows: TGTGCCTGGACTAGAGGGACAGGGAATCAGCCCCAGCATTTT. Full variable domain (outside the CDR3, taken from reference TRBV30 and TRBJ1-5): SQTIHQWPATLVQPVGSPLSLECTVEGTSNPNLYWYRQAAGRGLQLLFYSVGIGQISSEVPQNLSASRPQDRQFILSSKKLLLSDSGFYLCAWTRGTGNQPQHFGDGTRLSIL.

V is TRBV30 and J is TRBJ1-6, with TRBD1 matching over 8 bases. The ends lost 4 bases at V and 10 bases at J; junction bases unmatched: 9. The CDR3 is 14 amino acids. The V gene's germline CDR1 is GTSNPN and CDR2 SVGIG (reference sequence). The chain's CDR3 is CAWNPGQVWSPLHF. CDR3 bases: TGTGCCTGGAATCCGGGACAGGTCTGGTCACCCCTCCACTTT.

The chain's CDR3 is CASSPGGDGNQPQHF. In nucleotides, the CDR3 is TGTGCCAGCAGCCCAGGGGGAGATGGCAATCAGCCCCAGCATTTT. The rearrangement joins TRBV7-2 to TRBJ1-5; TRBD1 agrees at 7 bases. The germline V gene encodes CDR1 SGHTA and CDR2 FQGNSA. Germline trimming cut 5 bases from V and 2 bases from J; bases unmatched to any gene: 6. The CDR3 totals 15 residues.

V gene TRBV27 combines with J gene TRBJ2-3; tentatively, D is TRBD2 (6 bases). In germline, CDR1 is MNHEY, CDR2 SMNVEV (reference sequence). The CDR3 extends over 15 amino acids. Trimming left V 5 bases short and J 2 bases short, with 14 bases between. The CDR3 region is CASSLGAGNTDTQYF. In nucleotides, the CDR3 is TGTGCCAGCAGTCTCGGAGCGGGTAACACAGATACGCAGTATTTT.